The present entry profiles one TCR beta chain with its context. The V segment lost 8 bases and the J segment 7 bases; nucleotides outside the gene matches: 4. Germline assignment: CDR1 MNHEY and CDR2 SVGAGI. The CDR3 loop spans 11 amino acids. Under the authors' procedure: Reference gene primer amplification gave nucleated cell count estimates. Profiling relied on immunoSEQ multiplex PCR, and the TCRdb table lists in-frame clones only, not all of them. Clone size and V and J calls were adopted from that table, with D and trimming inferred from the DNA. This table has around 150,000 clones, over 80% appearing once. The record originates from a study of blood T cell repertoires in COVID-19.

The sample was peripheral blood. The J gene is TRBJ1-2, the V gene TRBV6-5; 7 bases are a match to TRBD1. This sequence originates from a woman of 80 years or more with active or convalescent COVID-19. For the CDR3, the DNA is TGTGCCAGCCGAACAGGGGTTGGCTACACCTTC. Translating it yields CASRTGVGYTF.